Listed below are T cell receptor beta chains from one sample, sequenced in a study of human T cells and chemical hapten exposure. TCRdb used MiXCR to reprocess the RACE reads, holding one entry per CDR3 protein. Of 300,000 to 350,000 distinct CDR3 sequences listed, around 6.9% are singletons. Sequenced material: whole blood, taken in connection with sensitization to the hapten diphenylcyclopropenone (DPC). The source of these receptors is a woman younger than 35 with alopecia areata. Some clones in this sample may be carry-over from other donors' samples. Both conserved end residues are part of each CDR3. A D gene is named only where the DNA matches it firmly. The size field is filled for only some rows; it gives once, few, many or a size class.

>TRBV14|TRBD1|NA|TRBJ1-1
CASSQVFRTGSNTEAFF
TGTGCCAGCAGCCAAGTTTTCCGGACAGGGTCGAACACTGAAGCTTTCTTT
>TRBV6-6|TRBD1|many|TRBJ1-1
CASSLGQGRTEAFF
TGTGCCAGCAGTTTAGGACAGGGAAGGACTGAAGCTTTCTTT
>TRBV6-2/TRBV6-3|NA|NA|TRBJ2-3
CATIAAHTDTQYF
TGTGCCACCATAGCGGCGCACACAGATACGCAGTATTTT
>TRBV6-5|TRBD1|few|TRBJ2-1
CASSRGQGANEQFF
TGTGCCAGCAGTCGAGGACAGGGGGCAAATGAGCAGTTCTTC
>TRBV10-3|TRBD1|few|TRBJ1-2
CAISESSPGQGNYGYTF
TGTGCCATCAGTGAGTCTTCCCCGGGACAGGGGAACTATGGCTACACCTTC
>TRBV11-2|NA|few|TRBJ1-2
CASSLAAVYGYTF
TGTGCCAGCAGCTTAGCAGCGGTCTATGGCTACACCTTC
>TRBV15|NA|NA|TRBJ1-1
CATSREVSENTEAFF
TGTGCCACCAGCAGAGAGGTCTCAGAGAACACTGAAGCTTTCTTT
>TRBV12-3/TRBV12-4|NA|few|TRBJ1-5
CASSHGQNSNQPQHF
TGTGCCAGCAGCCATGGGCAGAATAGCAATCAGCCCCAGCATTTT
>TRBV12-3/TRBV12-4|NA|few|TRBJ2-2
CASWTGIDTGELFF
TGTGCCAGCTGGACGGGGATCGACACCGGGGAGCTGTTTTTT
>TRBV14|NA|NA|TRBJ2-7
CASSQAVYEQYF
TGTGCCAGCAGCCAAGCGGTGTACGAGCAGTACTTC
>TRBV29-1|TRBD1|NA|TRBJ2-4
CSVSTGTGWLGNIQYF
TGCAGCGTTTCCACCGGGACAGGTTGGTTGGGGAACATTCAGTACTTC
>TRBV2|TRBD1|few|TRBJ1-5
CASLGTGGSQPQHF
TGTGCCAGTCTCGGGACAGGGGGCAGTCAGCCCCAGCATTTT
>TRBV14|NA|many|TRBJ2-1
CASSQGRGLENEQFF
TGTGCCAGCAGCCAAGGTCGAGGGCTGGAGAATGAGCAGTTCTTC
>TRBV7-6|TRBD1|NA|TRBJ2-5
CASSPGQKVAQYF
TGTGCCAGCAGCCCGGGACAGAAAGTGGCCCAGTACTTC
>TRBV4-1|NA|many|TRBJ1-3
CASSQVNRGNTIYF
TGCGCCAGCAGCCAAGTGAACAGGGGAAACACCATATATTTT
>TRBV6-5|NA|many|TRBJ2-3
CASSYAGSTQYF
TGTGCCAGCAGTTACGCCGGTTCTACGCAGTATTTT
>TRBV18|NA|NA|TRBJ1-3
CASSPPGISGNTIYF
TGTGCCAGCTCACCACCTGGGATCTCTGGAAACACCATATATTTT
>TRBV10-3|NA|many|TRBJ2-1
CAISVVGRRDNEQFF
TGTGCCATCAGTGTTGTGGGAAGGAGGGACAATGAGCAGTTCTTC
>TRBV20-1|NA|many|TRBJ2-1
CSADLQGSYNEQFF
TGCAGTGCTGACCTCCAGGGTTCCTACAATGAGCAGTTCTTC
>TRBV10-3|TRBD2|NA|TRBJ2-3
CAISESSGGAKDTQYF
TGTGCCATCAGTGAAAGCAGCGGGGGGGCCAAAGATACGCAGTATTTT
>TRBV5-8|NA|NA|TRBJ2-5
CASSLGKSLWETQYF
TGTGCCAGCAGCTTGGGGAAGTCTCTCTGGGAGACCCAGTACTTC
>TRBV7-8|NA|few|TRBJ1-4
CASKQDATNEKLFF
TGTGCCAGCAAACAGGACGCAACTAATGAAAAACTGTTTTTT
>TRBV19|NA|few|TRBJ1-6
CASKYREQGSGSSYNSPLHF
TGTGCCAGTAAATATCGTGAGCAGGGAAGTGGTAGCTCCTATAATTCACCCCTCCACTTT
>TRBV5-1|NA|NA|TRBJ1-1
CASSSKGRGNTEAFF
TGCGCCAGCAGCTCGAAAGGGAGGGGGAACACTGAAGCTTTCTTT
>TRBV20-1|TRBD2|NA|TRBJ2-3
CSASVASGTSTDTQYF
TGCAGTGCTAGTGTGGCTAGCGGGACAAGCACAGATACGCAGTATTTT